This TCR beta chain was identified during a study of immune heterogeneity within non-small cell lung tumors. Study overall: Squamous cell carcinomas accounted for a few of the tumors, non-squamous carcinomas for around 9, and 1 was not otherwise specified.

The germline V gene encodes CDR1 ENHRY and CDR2 SYGVKD. The CDR3 totals 16 residues. After removal of 5 bases from V and 2 bases from J, the junction contained 5 bases not matched to a gene. Of note for this clonotype: Its antigen is unidentified.

Genomic DNA extracted from bulk tumor tissue served as template. A total of 550 to 650 ng was used per sample. Biopsy collection occurred during surgery, with several far-apart biopsies per primary tumor. Curative surgery was undertaken by patients, who had untreated, newly diagnosed non-small cell lung cancer. Findings of the study overall: Statistically, local T-cell clonality exhibited a moderate yet significant correlation with local tumor mutational burden (R around 0.32). Within each patient, tumor sites shared identical dominant CDR3 beta clonotypes and also held site-unique high-frequency clones.

Multiplex PCR relied on 32 V and 13 J primers to amplify TCR beta CDR3. MiXCR, run by TCRdb on the multiplex PCR reads, gives a single entry per CDR3 protein. The sample records around 2,600 distinct CDR3 sequences, more than 15% being singletons. V usage is TRBV10-3 and J usage is TRBJ2-6; 8 nucleotides line up with TRBD1. The TCR was taken from a woman between 45 and 65 years old with non-small cell lung cancer. The sample was lung tumor tissue. The CDR3 DNA sequence: TGTGCCATCAGTAAGACAGGGGAGGCTGGGGCCAACGTCCTGACTTTC. Translated: CAISKTGEAGANVLTF.